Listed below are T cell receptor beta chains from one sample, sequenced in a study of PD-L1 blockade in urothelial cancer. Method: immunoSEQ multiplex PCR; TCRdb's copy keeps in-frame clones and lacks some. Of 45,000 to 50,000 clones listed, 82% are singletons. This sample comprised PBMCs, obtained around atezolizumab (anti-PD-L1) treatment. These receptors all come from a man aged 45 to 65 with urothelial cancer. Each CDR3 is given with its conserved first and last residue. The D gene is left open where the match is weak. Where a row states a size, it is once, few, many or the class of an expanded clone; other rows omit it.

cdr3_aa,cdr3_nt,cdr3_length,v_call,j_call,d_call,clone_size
CASSETGFSNQPQHF,TGTGCCAGCAGTGAGACAGGGTTTAGCAATCAGCCCCAGCATTTT,15,TRBV2,TRBJ1-5,TRBD1,NA
CASSLASGRARSYEQYF,TGTGCCAGCAGCTTGGCTAGCGGGAGGGCCAGATCCTACGAGCAGTACTTC,17,TRBV5-4,TRBJ2-7,TRBD2,NA
CASRLAGTTYNEQFF,TGTGCCAGTAGACTAGCGGGAACAACCTACAATGAGCAGTTCTTC,15,TRBV19,TRBJ2-1,TRBD2,NA
CASSLLQVTSSGANVLTF,TGCGCCAGCAGCTTGCTTCAGGTAACCTCCTCTGGGGCCAACGTCCTGACTTTC,18,TRBV5-1,TRBJ2-6,NA,NA
CASSGERKISGNTIYF,TGTGCCAGCAGTGGAGAAAGAAAGATCTCTGGAAACACCATATATTTT,16,TRBV2,TRBJ1-3,NA,NA
CASSLDLSGGTQYF,TGTGCCAGCAGCTTGGATTTGTCCGGTGGGACCCAGTACTTC,14,TRBV5-6,TRBJ2-5,NA,NA
CASSLGIGGETQYF,TGCGCCAGCAGCCTCGGCATCGGGGGAGAGACCCAGTACTTC,14,TRBV5-1,TRBJ2-5,NA,once
CASSVAAVRGYTF,TGTGCCAGCAGCGTAGCTGCAGTCCGAGGCTACACCTTC,13,TRBV9,TRBJ1-2,NA,NA
CASSYSGTRGADTQYF,TGCGCCAGCAGTTATAGTGGGACTAGGGGCGCAGATACGCAGTATTTT,16,TRBV5-1,TRBJ2-3,TRBD2,once
CASSPTGMDTEAFF,TGTGCCAGCAGCCCGACAGGGATGGACACTGAAGCTTTCTTT,14,TRBV5-4,TRBJ1-1,TRBD1,NA
CASSLAASGGNNEQFF,TGTGCCAGCTCACTAGCGGCTAGCGGGGGGAACAATGAGCAGTTCTTC,16,TRBV18,TRBJ2-1,TRBD2,few
CASSPGLASPPGTQYF,TGTGCCAGCAGCCCCGGGTTGGCTAGTCCACCGGGGACCCAGTACTTC,16,TRBV9,TRBJ2-5,NA,NA
CASGRRPGDEFGTEAFF,TGTGCCAGCGGCCGGAGGCCAGGGGATGAGTTTGGCACTGAAGCTTTCTTT,17,TRBV7-9,TRBJ1-1,NA,NA
CASSSGTGATDTQYF,TGCGCCAGCAGCTCCGGGACAGGGGCCACAGATACGCAGTATTTT,15,TRBV5-1,TRBJ2-3,TRBD1,NA
CASSKMSGSSYNEQFF,TGTGCCAGCAGCAAAATGAGCGGGAGCTCCTACAATGAGCAGTTCTTC,16,TRBV7-3,TRBJ2-1,TRBD2,NA
CASSLSTSGNEQFF,TGTGCCAGCAGCTTAAGCACTAGCGGCAATGAGCAGTTCTTC,14,TRBV11-2,TRBJ2-1,TRBD2,NA
CASSLARQETQYF,TGTGCCAGCAGCTTAGCGAGGCAAGAGACCCAGTACTTC,13,TRBV7-6,TRBJ2-5,NA,NA
CASASGGPSGANVLTF,TGTGCCAGTGCTAGCGGGGGACCCTCTGGGGCCAACGTCCTGACTTTC,16,TRBV19,TRBJ2-6,TRBD2,NA
CASSLDVRETQYF,TGTGCCAGCAGCTTAGATGTCCGGGAGACCCAGTACTTC,13,TRBV11-3,TRBJ2-5,NA,NA
CASSGQGEAGELFF,TGTGCCAGCAGCGGGCAGGGGGAGGCCGGGGAGCTGTTTTTT,14,TRBV2,TRBJ2-2,NA,NA
CASSLWQQTGTSSPGELFF,TGTGCCAGCAGCTTATGGCAACAAACCGGGACATCTTCCCCCGGGGAGCTGTTTTTT,19,TRBV27,TRBJ2-2,NA,NA
CASRAGQGMGWSMNTEAFF,TGTGCCAGCAGAGCTGGCCAGGGAATGGGGTGGAGCATGAACACTGAAGCTTTCTTT,19,TRBV7-8,TRBJ1-1,NA,NA
CASTQPGQGLYEQYF,TGTGCCAGTACCCAGCCGGGACAGGGACTCTACGAGCAGTACTTC,15,TRBV19,TRBJ2-7,TRBD1,NA
CASSQLAGGPGELFF,TGTGCCAGCAGTCAACTAGCGGGAGGGCCCGGGGAGCTGTTTTTT,15,TRBV27,TRBJ2-2,TRBD2,NA
CASSFYSGGSDRRHTF,TGTGCCAGCAGCTTTTATTCAGGGGGCTCGGACCGGAGACACACCTTC,16,TRBV5-6,TRBJ1-2,TRBD1,medium-sized
CASKRRRGNEQFF,TGTGCCAGCAAGCGGAGGCGGGGGAATGAGCAGTTCTTC,13,TRBV2,TRBJ2-1,TRBD2,few
CASSPGQGDIQYF,TGTGCCAGCTCACCGGGACAGGGAGACATTCAGTACTTC,13,TRBV18,TRBJ2-4,TRBD1,NA
CASSLRLAAEQFF,TGTGCCAGCAGCTTAAGGCTAGCGGCTGAGCAGTTCTTC,13,TRBV7-3,TRBJ2-1,TRBD2,NA
CASSLQGTNTGELFF,TGTGCCAGCAGCTTACAGGGGACCAACACCGGGGAGCTGTTTTTT,15,TRBV11-3,TRBJ2-2,NA,NA
CASSVKETQYF,TGTGCCAGCAGCGTAAAAGAGACCCAGTACTTC,11,TRBV7-6,TRBJ2-5,NA,NA
CASSLTGSSYNEQFF,TGTGCCAGCAGCTTAACGGGTAGCTCCTACAATGAGCAGTTCTTC,15,TRBV14,TRBJ2-1,NA,NA
CASSPTGAGNYGYTF,TGTGCCAGCAGCCCGACAGGGGCCGGTAACTATGGCTACACCTTC,15,TRBV7-2,TRBJ1-2,TRBD1,NA